The 4 T cell receptor beta chains below were found in one sample sequenced in a study of PD-L1 blockade in urothelial cancer. This sample's time point: peripheral blood 6 weeks after treatment start. Data came from immunoSEQ multiplex PCR; TCRdb stores just in-frame clones and leaves some out. The sample lists 45,000 to 50,000 clones, approximately 81% occurring once. This material consisted of PBMCs, taken around atezolizumab (anti-PD-L1) treatment. These receptors were taken from a man aged 70-80 years with urothelial cancer.

CDR3 protein: CASSPLGAGYNEQFF. CDR3 sequence (DNA): TGTGCCAGCAGCCCCCTTGGGGCAGGGTACAATGAGCAGTTCTTC. The chain recombines TRBV25-1 with TRBJ2-1; possibly TRBD1 for D (5 bases). The CDR3 runs to 15 residues. Germline V gene sequence: CDR1 MGHDK, CDR2 SYGVNS. V lost 6 bases to trimming and J lost 4 bases, with 16 bases between them.

The chain employs TRBV5-1 and TRBJ1-4; 10 positions match TRBD1. Germline loops: CDR1 SGHRS, CDR2 YFSETQ. Trimming took 4 bases from V and 7 from J; bases not matched to a gene: 4. This CDR3 comprises 14 residues. The chain's CDR3 is CASSEGQGREKLFF. CDR3 DNA: TGCGCCAGCAGCGAGGGACAGGGGCGTGAAAAACTGTTTTTT. The whole variable domain, remainder taken from reference TRBV5-1 and TRBJ1-4, is KAGVTQTPRYLIKTRGQQVTLSCSPISGHRSVSWYQQTPGQGLQFLFEYFSETQRNKGNFPGRFSGRQFSNSRSEMNVSTLELGDSALYLCASSEGQGREKLFFGSGTQLSVL.

This clone occurred a few times. The rearrangement joins TRBV5-1 to TRBJ1-4; 8 bases fit TRBD1. The CDR3 covers 14 residues. The germline CDR1 and CDR2 sequences are SGHRS and YFSETQ. Trimming at V came to 4 bases and at J to 7 bases, leaving 6 bases not matched to a gene. CDR3 nucleotides: TGCGCCAGCAGCCAGACAGGGGAGGGTGAAAAACTGTTTTTT. It is translated as CASSQTGEGEKLFF.

The chain carries TRBV6-1 and TRBJ2-2; D is possibly TRBD1 (6 bases). The CDR3 totals 14 residues. V was cut by 6 bases and J by 1 base, with 9 bases left in between. Germline values: CDR1 MNHNS, CDR2 SASEGT. CDR3 protein: CASRVTGNTGELFF. The CDR3 DNA sequence: TGTGCCAGCAGAGTGACAGGGAACACCGGGGAGCTGTTTTTT.